The present T cell receptor (beta chain) was sequenced within a study of beta chain features in type 1 diabetes. The CDR3 is 14 residues long. Trimming pared 2 bases from V and 7 bases from J, leaving 12 bases between. Germline V lookup: CDR1 SNHLY, CDR2 FYNNEI. Turning to this clone: The antigen remains unidentified.

Expressed TCRB transcripts were sequenced after all isolated RNA was converted to cDNA. The assay was immunoSEQ multiplex PCR, and TCRdb's table has in-frame clones only and misses some. The table has some 350,000 clones, around 9.6% seen once. Study results and limitations: TCRB CDR3s were moderately but significantly shorter in Type 1 diabetes patients in all four CD4+ subsets.

One heparinised draw of blood, averaging around 100 mL, came from each donor. This chain connects TRBV2 to TRBJ1-5, with TRBD1 as a possible D gene (5 bases). Material for sequencing was central memory CD4+ T cells from blood. The TCR comes from a man in his thirties or forties with type 1 diabetes. Here the CDR3 DNA reads TGTGCCAGCAGTGAACGGGGGGGTGGACAGCCCCAGCATTTT. Amino acid sequence: CASSERGGGQPQHF.